This T cell receptor beta chain is drawn from a study of vaccination and CD4 T cells after COVID-19. The Oncomine TCR Beta short-read assay generated sequence data from the DNA of cultured CD4+ T cells. Genomic DNA was isolated from cultured CD4+ T cells. TCRdb re-called the PCR reads with MiXCR, one entry per CDR3 protein. The sample lists some 18,000 distinct CDR3 sequences, around 45% occurring once. Treatment indicated: roughly ten-day PBMC culture with coronavirus spike peptide pools or control peptides (ViraFEST assay). There are 13 residues in the CDR3. Looked up from germline, CDR1 is DFQATT and CDR2 is SNEGSKA (reference sequence). The V gene lost 0 bases and the J gene lost 9 bases, with 12 bases spanning the gap. This clonotype was counted a few times. Antigen unknown. General observations from the study: Convalescent patients' vaccine-specific clones were spike mono-reactive in 304 of 307 cases.

Sequencing used CD4+ T cells from blood, cultured in vitro, obtained after SARS-CoV-2 vaccination. The receptor comes from a human donor who had recovered from COVID-19. The rearrangement uses TRBV20-1 and TRBJ2-1, with TRBD1 as a possible D gene (5 bases). As DNA, the CDR3 is TGCAGTGCTAGAGACGGACACACCGGTGAGCAGTTCTTC. It encodes CSARDGHTGEQFF.